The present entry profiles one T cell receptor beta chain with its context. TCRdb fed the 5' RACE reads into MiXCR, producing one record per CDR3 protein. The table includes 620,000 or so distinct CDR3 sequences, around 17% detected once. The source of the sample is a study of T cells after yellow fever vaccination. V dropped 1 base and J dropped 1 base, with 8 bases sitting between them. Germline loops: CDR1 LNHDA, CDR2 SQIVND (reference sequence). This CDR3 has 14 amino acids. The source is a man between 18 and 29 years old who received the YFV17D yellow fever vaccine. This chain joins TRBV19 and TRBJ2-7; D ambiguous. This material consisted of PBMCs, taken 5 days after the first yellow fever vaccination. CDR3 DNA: TGTGCCAGTAGTATAGGGCAGCCATCCTACGAGCAGTACTTC. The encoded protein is CASSIGQPSYEQYF.